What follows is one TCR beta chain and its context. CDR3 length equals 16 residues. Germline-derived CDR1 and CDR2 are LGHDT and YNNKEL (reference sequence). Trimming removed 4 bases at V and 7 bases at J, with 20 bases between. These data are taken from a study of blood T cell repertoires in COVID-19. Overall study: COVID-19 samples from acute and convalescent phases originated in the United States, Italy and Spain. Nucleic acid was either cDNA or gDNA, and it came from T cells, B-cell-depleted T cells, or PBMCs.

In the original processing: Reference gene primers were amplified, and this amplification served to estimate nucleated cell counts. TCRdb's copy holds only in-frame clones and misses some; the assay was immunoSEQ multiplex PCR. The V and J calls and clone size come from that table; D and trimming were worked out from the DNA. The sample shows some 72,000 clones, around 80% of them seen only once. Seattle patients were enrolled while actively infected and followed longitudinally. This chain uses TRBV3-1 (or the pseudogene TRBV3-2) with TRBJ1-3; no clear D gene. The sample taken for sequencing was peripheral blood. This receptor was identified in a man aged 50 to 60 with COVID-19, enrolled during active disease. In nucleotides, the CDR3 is TGTGCCAGCAGCCCCCCGAGACGCGGTATGGTGAACACCATATATTTT. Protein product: CASSPPRRGMVNTIYF.